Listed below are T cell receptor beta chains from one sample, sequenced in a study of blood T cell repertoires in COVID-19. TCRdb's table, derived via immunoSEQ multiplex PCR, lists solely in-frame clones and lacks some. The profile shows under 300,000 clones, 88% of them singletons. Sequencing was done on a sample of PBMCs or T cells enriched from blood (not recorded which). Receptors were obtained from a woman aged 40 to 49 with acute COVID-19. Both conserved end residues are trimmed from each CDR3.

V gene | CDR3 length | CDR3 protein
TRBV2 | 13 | ASRRGQGGQETQY
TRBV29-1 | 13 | SGTTSGWDSDEQF
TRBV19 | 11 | ASSTARDQPQH
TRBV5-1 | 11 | ASSIDRGGGYT
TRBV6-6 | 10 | ASSFTSDEQF
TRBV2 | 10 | ASRTGGTIQY
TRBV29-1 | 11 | SVVGGLEDGYT
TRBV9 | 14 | ASSVASNLPTGELF
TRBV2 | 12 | ASSAGQQYYGYT
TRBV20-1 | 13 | SASDPSLGTGELF
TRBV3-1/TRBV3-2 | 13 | ASSQETGPYNEQF
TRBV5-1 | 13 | ASSLVGGWTDTQY
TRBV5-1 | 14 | ASSLGSWQGIGGYT
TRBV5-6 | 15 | ASSLGIYSSYNSPLH
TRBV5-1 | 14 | ASSLPQTGSGNTIY
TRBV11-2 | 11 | ASSLAGLAEAF
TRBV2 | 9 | ASQGNTEAF
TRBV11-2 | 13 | ASSLDGTANTEAF